The source of this T cell receptor beta chain is a study of blood T cell repertoires in COVID-19. Study in general: Both acute and convalescent COVID-19 samples were obtained from the United States, Italy and Spain. PBMCs, B-cell-depleted T cells, or T cells provided the cDNA or gDNA that made up the material.

Clones were read by immunoSEQ multiplex PCR, and TCRdb kept only the in-frame ones, dropping some. The sample comprises about 160,000 clones, 75% to 90% of which are singletons, and more than 3% rests with the top ten. The V gene lost 4 bases and the J gene lost 5 bases, with 12 bases spanning the gap. CDR3 size: 13 residues. Germline CDR1 reads SGHRS; CDR2 reads YFSETQ. The chain carries TRBV5-1 and TRBJ1-1; tentative D call: TRBD1 (6 bases). The sample was PBMCs or T cells enriched from blood (not recorded which). The clonotype was recovered from a woman aged 60-75 years who had recovered from COVID-19. This CDR3 reads CASSEGERTEAFF. The CDR3 DNA follows: TGCGCCAGCAGCGAGGGGGAGCGGACTGAAGCTTTCTTT.